This record looks at one T cell receptor beta chain sequence and its context. Antigen specificity is unknown. The sample has other DNA sequences that encode this CDR3 too. Germline V gives CDR1 SGHTA, CDR2 FQGNSA. The CDR3 extends over 14 amino acids. Unmatched junction bases numbered 6, after V lost 8 bases and J lost 2 bases. These data belong to a study of T cell repertoires in ileal Crohn's disease. Study overall: Every patient was operated on for stricturing (roughly 61%) or penetrating (39%) complications. Findings of the study overall: Active smokers at surgery had more clonal expansions than non-smokers. All patients with clonality above 26.8% had endoscopic recurrence.

Time point of the sample: inflamed ileum from the surgical specimen. Repertoires were generated with immunoSEQ multiplex PCR, while TCRdb's copy carries only in-frame clones and drops some. The sample has 4,500 to 7,000 clones; 80% are singletons. The sample taken for sequencing was ileal tissue. V is TRBV7-2 and J is TRBJ2-5, with 9 bases aligning to TRBD2. This clonotype originated in an adult with Crohn's disease. CDR3 DNA: TGTGCCAGCGGGCGGGGGGGGGCTCAAGAGACCCAGTACTTC. Amino acids: CASGRGGAQETQYF.